This T cell receptor (beta chain) originates from a study of blood T cells in healthy people across ages. There are a few counts of this clonotype. Using a J-beta primer mix together with a sample-barcoded 5' primer, a second PCR was run for about 6 to 12 cycles. TCRdb independently ran MiXCR on the 5' RACE reads; one entry per CDR3 protein. The table has hundreds of thousands of distinct CDR3 sequences, nearly 60% seen once. Germline-derived CDR1 and CDR2 are MNHNS and SASEGT. This CDR3 region has 13 residues. The V end lost 4 bases, the J end lost 8 bases, and 14 bases lay between the germline ends.

The chain joins TRBV6-1 to TRBJ1-2; the D is unclear. Sequenced material: blood. The receptor's source is a man aged 30 to 45 in good health. This CDR3 is CASSAGPDGGYTF. CDR3 bases: TGTGCCAGCAGTGCCGGGCCGGACGGCGGCTACACCTTC.